The clone carrying this T cell receptor beta chain has more than one count but fewer than ten. The data belong to a study of early T cells in non-severe SARS-CoV-2 infection. Individual cDNA molecules received unique molecular identifiers. MiXCR, applied by TCRdb to the 5' RACE reads, yields one record per CDR3 protein. In the table there are 75,000 to 90,000 distinct CDR3 sequences, roughly 5.7% of which are singletons. V was pared by 4 bases and J by 0 bases, with 6 bases of the junction left unmatched. The germline V gene encodes CDR1 SGHRS and CDR2 YFSETQ. CDR3 size: 15 residues. The rearrangement uses TRBV5-1 and TRBJ2-7; 8 nucleotides match TRBD1. The source is an adult who was a healthcare worker with PCR-confirmed SARS-CoV-2 infection or an uninfected control (not recorded which). Material for sequencing was whole blood. The CDR3 region is CASSPWTGSSYEQYF. CDR3 DNA: TGCGCCAGCAGCCCTTGGACAGGGAGCTCCTACGAGCAGTACTTC.